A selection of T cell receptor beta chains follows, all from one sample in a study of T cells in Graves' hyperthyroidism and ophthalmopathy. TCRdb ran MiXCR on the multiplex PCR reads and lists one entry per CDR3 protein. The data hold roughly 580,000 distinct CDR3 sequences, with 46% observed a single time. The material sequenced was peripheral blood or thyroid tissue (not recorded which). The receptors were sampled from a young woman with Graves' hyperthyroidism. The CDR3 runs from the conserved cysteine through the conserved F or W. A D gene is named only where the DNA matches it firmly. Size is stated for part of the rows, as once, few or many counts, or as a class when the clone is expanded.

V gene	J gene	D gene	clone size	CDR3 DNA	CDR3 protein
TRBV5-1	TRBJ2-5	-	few	TGCGCCAGCAGCTTTAGCGGCCGGACCCAGTACTTC	CASSFSGRTQYF
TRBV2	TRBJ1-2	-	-	TGTGCCAGCGTCGGGGGAGGGAAGTATGGCTACACCTTC	CASVGGGKYGYTF
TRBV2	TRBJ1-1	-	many	TGTGCCAGCAGTTCCCAACAGGACACTGAAGCTTTCTTT	CASSSQQDTEAFF
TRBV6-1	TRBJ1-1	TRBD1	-	TGTGCCAGCATCCTGACAGGGGGGCCGAACACTGAAGCTTTCTTT	CASILTGGPNTEAFF
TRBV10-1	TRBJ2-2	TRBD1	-	TGCCCGCCCCCGACGACAGGGGAAGCGAACACCGGGGAGCTGTTTTTT	CPPPTTGEANTGELFF
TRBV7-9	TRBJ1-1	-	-	TGTGCCAGCAGCCCGAGCGGGACCCGGAGAGCTTTCTTT	CASSPSGTRRAFF
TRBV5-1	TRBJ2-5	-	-	TGCGCCAATCACGCCGGGGAGCGGCAAGAGACCCAGTACTTC	CANHAGERQETQYF
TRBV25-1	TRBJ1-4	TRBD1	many	TGTGCCAGCAGTGCAGCCGGGACAGCTAATGAAAAACTGTTTTTT	CASSAAGTANEKLFF
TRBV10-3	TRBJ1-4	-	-	TGTGCCATCAGTTCCCGGGAAAGTAATGGAAAACTGTTTTTT	CAISSRESNGKLFF
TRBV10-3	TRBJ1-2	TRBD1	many	TGTGCCATCAGTGAGTCGGGGGACAGGGGTCCAGCTAACTATGGCTACACCTTC	CAISESGDRGPANYGYTF
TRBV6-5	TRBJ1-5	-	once	TGTGCCAGCAGTTACTCGGCAAGGAGCAATCAGCCCCAGCATTTT	CASSYSARSNQPQHF
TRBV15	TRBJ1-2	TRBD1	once	TGTGCCACCAGCAGCCAGGACGGGACAGTTCAATATGGCTACACCTTC	CATSSQDGTVQYGYTF
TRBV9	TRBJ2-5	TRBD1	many	TGTGCCAGCAGCGCCCCATACAGGGGTGAGACCCAGTACTTC	CASSAPYRGETQYF
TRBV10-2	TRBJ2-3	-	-	TGCGCCAGCAGTGAGTCGGCTACAGATACGCAGTATTTT	CASSESATDTQYF
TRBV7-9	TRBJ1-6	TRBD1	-	TGTGCCAGCAGCTGGGGACAGCAGTCTATAATTCACCCCTCCAGCTTT	CASSWGQQSIIHPSSF
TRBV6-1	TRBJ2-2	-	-	TGTGCCAGCAGCCAGAGCCTGCATGGTGGAGGGAACACCGGGGAGCTGTTTTTT	CASSQSLHGGGNTGELFF
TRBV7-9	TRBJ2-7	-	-	TGCGCCAGCAGCCAAGATACCGGGTTAGGCTACGAGCAGTACTTC	CASSQDTGLGYEQYF
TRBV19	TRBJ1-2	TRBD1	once	TGTGCCAGTAGTAGGGACGGGACAGGGGACTATGGCTACACCTTC	CASSRDGTGDYGYTF
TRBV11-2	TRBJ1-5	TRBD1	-	TGTGCCAGCGCCCTAGGGACAGGGAACAATCAGCCCCAGCATTTT	CASALGTGNNQPQHF
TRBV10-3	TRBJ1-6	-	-	TGTGCCATCAGTGGCCGGGACATATATAATTCACCCCTCCACTTT	CAISGRDIYNSPLHF
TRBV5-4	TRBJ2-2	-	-	TGTGCCAGCAGCCAAGAGTCCGCGGGAAACGCCGGGAAGCTGTTTTTT	CASSQESAGNAGKLFF
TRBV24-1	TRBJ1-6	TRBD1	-	TGTGCCACCAGTGATAGGGACAGGCTTGGATCACCCATCCACTTT	CATSDRDRLGSPIHF
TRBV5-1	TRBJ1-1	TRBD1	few	TGCGCCAGCAGTGGAGGGGGCATGAACACTGAAGCTTTCTTT	CASSGGGMNTEAFF
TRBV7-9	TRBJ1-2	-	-	TGTGCCAGCAGCTATATGTCTGGGGGGGCCAAGTCCTATGGCTACACCTTC	CASSYMSGGAKSYGYTF
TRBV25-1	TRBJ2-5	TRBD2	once	TGTGCCAGCAGCTTAGTTACGGGACTAGCGGAAGAAGAGACCCAGTACTTC	CASSLVTGLAEEETQYF
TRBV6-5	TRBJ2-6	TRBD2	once	TGTGCCAGCAGTATCGGCGGGAGGGAAGGGGCCAACGTCCTGACTTTC	CASSIGGREGANVLTF
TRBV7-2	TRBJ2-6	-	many	TGTGCCAGCAGCTTAGGGAACGTCCTGACTTTC	CASSLGNVLTF
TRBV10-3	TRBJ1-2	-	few	TGTGCCAGCAGTTACATCCAGGGAAGGCGGGTCTATGGCTACACCTTC	CASSYIQGRRVYGYTF
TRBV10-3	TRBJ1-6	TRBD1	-	TGTGCCATCAGTGATGAGACAGGGAATTCACCCCTCCACTTT	CAISDETGNSPLHF